This is a list of T cell receptor beta chains from one sample in a study of blood T cell repertoires in COVID-19. Clones were read by immunoSEQ multiplex PCR, and TCRdb kept only the in-frame ones, dropping some. The sample records around 300,000 clones, nearly 90% being singletons. The sample consisted of peripheral blood. Receptors originate from a woman in her forties with COVID-19, enrolled during active disease. Each CDR3 is given with its conserved first and last residue. The D gene is left open where the match is weak. Not every row has a clone size; where given, it reads once, few, many or a size class.

TRBJ2-4 12 - - TRBV5-1 CASSGALNIQYF TGCGCCAGCAGCGGGGCGTTGAACATTCAGTACTTC
TRBJ1-1 12 - - TRBV18 CASSRLDSEAFF TGTGCCAGCTCGCGGCTGGACAGTGAAGCTTTCTTT
TRBJ2-7 16 - TRBD2 TRBV4-2 CASSPLLPGGANEQYF TGTGCCAGCAGCCCGTTGCTTCCGGGGGGTGCTAACGAGCAGTACTTC
TRBJ1-3 14 - - TRBV6-5 CASSRLSSGNTIYF TGTGCCAGCAGCAGACTGAGCTCTGGAAACACCATATATTTT
TRBJ2-3 14 - TRBD2 TRBV27 CASSLAGGTDTQYF TGTGCCAGCAGTCTAGCGGGGGGCACAGATACGCAGTATTTT
TRBJ2-2 17 once - TRBV5-4 CASSLLLDSANTGELFF TGTGCCAGCAGCTTGCTCCTAGACAGCGCGAACACCGGGGAGCTGTTTTTT
TRBJ1-1 17 - TRBD1 TRBV7-2 CASSPGTGRGSNTEAFF TGTGCCAGCAGCCCTGGGACAGGGCGCGGGTCGAACACTGAAGCTTTCTTT
TRBJ2-1 18 - TRBD2 TRBV4-3 CASSQGGGLAVYGDEQFF TGCGCCAGCAGCCAGGGGGGGGGACTAGCGGTTTACGGTGATGAGCAGTTCTTC
TRBJ2-1 17 few TRBD2 TRBV27 CASSFQGLAGGGNEQFF TGTGCCAGCAGTTTCCAGGGACTAGCGGGAGGAGGGAATGAGCAGTTCTTC
TRBJ1-5 12 once - TRBV28 CASSLALEPQHF TGTGCCAGCAGTCTGGCCCTAGAGCCCCAGCATTTT
TRBJ2-3 18 - TRBD2 TRBV3-1/TRBV3-2 CASSQERLGYGGADTQYF TGTGCCAGCAGCCAAGAACGTCTCGGGTATGGGGGGGCAGATACGCAGTATTTT
TRBJ1-2 14 - - TRBV6-2/TRBV6-3 CASRYLGPRDGYTF TGTGCCAGCAGATACCTAGGACCGAGGGATGGCTACACCTTC
TRBJ1-4 14 - - TRBV3-1/TRBV3-2 CASSPRGANEKLFF TGTGCCAGCAGCCCGCGCGGGGCTAATGAAAAACTGTTTTTT
TRBJ2-7 12 - - TRBV28 CASSPYGREKSF TGTGCCAGCAGTCCTTACGGCAGGGAAAAAAGCTTC
TRBJ1-1 15 - - TRBV27 CASSLSPTGNTEAFF TGTGCCAGCAGTTTATCCCCCACAGGGAACACTGAAGCTTTCTTT
TRBJ2-1 17 - TRBD2 TRBV9 CASSVTLLAREYNEQFF TGTGCCAGCAGCGTAACCCTACTAGCGAGAGAATACAATGAGCAGTTCTTC
TRBJ1-2 15 - TRBD1 TRBV6-2/TRBV6-3 CASSTRPGQNYGYTF TGTGCCAGCAGTACCCGACCGGGACAGAACTATGGCTACACCTTC
TRBJ1-6 15 - - TRBV2 CASSVVRGNNSPLHF TGTGCCAGCAGTGTAGTTCGGGGGAATAATTCACCCCTCCACTTT
TRBJ2-3 14 - - TRBV27 CASSSLEGTDTQYF TGTGCCAGCAGTTCCCTAGAGGGCACAGATACGCAGTATTTT
TRBJ1-1 13 - - TRBV7-3 CASSPLVRTEAFF TGTGCCAGCAGCCCGCTGGTCCGGACTGAAGCTTTCTTT
TRBJ2-7 16 - TRBD1 TRBV6-5 CASSLGWDRVPYEQYF TGTGCCAGCAGTTTAGGGTGGGACAGGGTACCCTACGAGCAGTACTTC
TRBJ2-2 15 - - TRBV18 CASSPTDSFTGELFF TGTGCCAGCTCACCTACGGACAGCTTCACCGGGGAGCTGTTTTTT
TRBJ1-3 14 - - TRBV5-1 CASSLEAAGNTIYF TGCGCCAGCAGCTTGGAAGCGGCTGGAAACACCATATATTTT
TRBJ1-5 15 once - TRBV19 CASSIRGQNNQPQHF TGTGCCAGTAGTATAAGAGGTCAGAATAATCAGCCCCAGCATTTT
TRBJ2-7 15 once - TRBV28 CASSKVYGANYEQYF TGTGCCAGCAGTAAAGTCTATGGGGCAAACTACGAGCAGTACTTC
TRBJ1-6 15 - TRBD1 TRBV30 CAWSARQGGNSPLHF TGTGCCTGGAGTGCCCGACAGGGGGGAAATTCACCCCTCCACTTT
TRBJ1-1 13 - TRBD1 TRBV7-9 CASSLGQGRQAFF TGTGCCAGCAGCTTAGGACAGGGGAGGCAAGCTTTCTTT
TRBJ2-2 17 - - TRBV4-2 CASSQELELDGTGELFF TGTGCCAGCAGCCAAGAATTAGAACTAGATGGTACCGGGGAGCTGTTTTTT
TRBJ1-2 14 - - TRBV7-3 CASSLTMGPGGYTF TGTGCCAGCAGCTTAACGATGGGGCCGGGTGGCTACACCTTC
TRBJ2-7 18 few - TRBV9 CASRALFLPSSGPYEQYF TGTGCCAGCAGGGCCCTCTTCCTCCCCTCGTCAGGTCCGTACGAGCAGTACTTC
TRBJ1-1 17 - TRBD1 TRBV29-1 CSVPRPPRTGGNTEAFF TGCAGCGTCCCCAGGCCCCCCCGGACAGGGGGTAACACTGAAGCTTTCTTT